The clone carrying this TCR beta chain appeared a few times. Its antigen is unknown. In the PCR, 60 Vbeta and 13 Jbeta primers were used. Assay: immunoSEQ multiplex PCR; the TCRdb copy retains only in-frame clones and omits some. The sample has approximately 210,000 clones; nearly 80% are singletons. This sample was taken from a study of cytomegalovirus exposure and HLA in healthy donors. Study-level findings and limits: Researchers reported in a later analysis that a missense DCLRE1C variant was tied to TCR beta V- and J-gene trimming.

The CDR3 totals 14 residues. V gave up 3 bases and J gave up 4 bases; unmatched junction bases: 7. CDR1 SGHNT and CDR2 YYREEE come from the germline V gene (reference sequence). The chain couples TRBV5-4 to TRBJ2-7, with 7 nucleotides matching TRBD1. What was sequenced was PBMCs. This receptor was identified in a male donor in good health and CMV-seronegative. Here the CDR3 DNA reads TGTGCCAGCAGCTCGCGACAGGGATTTTACGAGCAGTACTTC. Its protein is CASSSRQGFYEQYF. The full variable domain, completed using reference TRBV5-4 and TRBJ2-7, is ETGVTQSPTHLIKTRGQQVTLRCSSQSGHNTVSWYQQALGQGPQFIFQYYREEENGRGNFPPRFSGLQFPNYSSELNVNALELDDSALYLCASSSRQGFYEQYFGPGTRLTVT.